What follows is one TCR beta chain and its context. These data come from a study of blood T cell repertoires in COVID-19. Turning to the study itself: Sources were T cells, B-cell-depleted T cells, or PBMCs; the material itself was cDNA or gDNA.

Participants had their cohort set by participant-reported clinical history. Clones were sequenced by immunoSEQ multiplex PCR, and TCRdb holds only the in-frame ones, with some missing. The sample shows roughly 250,000 clones, about 89% of them seen only once. V lost 0 bases to trimming and J lost 3 bases, with 15 bases between them. Germline V CDR1 and CDR2: SGHRS, YFSETQ. CDR3 length equals 16 residues. The chain has TRBV5-1 and TRBJ1-1; D remains unclear. The source of this sequence is a woman aged 18-35 years who had recovered from COVID-19. The sequencing input was PBMCs or T cells enriched from blood (not recorded which). The CDR3 coding sequence is TGCGCCAGCAGCTTGGATCCTCCGGGGTCGTACACTGAAGCTTTCTTT. It translates to CASSLDPPGSYTEAFF.